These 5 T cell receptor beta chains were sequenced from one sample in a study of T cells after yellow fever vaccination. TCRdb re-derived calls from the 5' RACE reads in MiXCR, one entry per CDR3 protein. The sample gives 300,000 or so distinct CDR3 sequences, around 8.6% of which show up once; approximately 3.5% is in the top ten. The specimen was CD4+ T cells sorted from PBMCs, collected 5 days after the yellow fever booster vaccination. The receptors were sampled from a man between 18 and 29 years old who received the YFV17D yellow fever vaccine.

As DNA, the CDR3 is TGCGCCAGCAGTGAGCGAAACAGGGGATCGAGCAATCAGCCCCAGCATTTT. It specifies CASSERNRGSSNQPQHF. V and J are TRBV10-1 and TRBJ1-5; the match to TRBD1 covers 7 bases. The CDR3 loop spans 17 amino acids. The germline V gene encodes CDR1 WNHNN and CDR2 SYGVQD (reference sequence). The V and J ends lost 2 bases and 1 base, in that order; junction bases with no gene match: 8.

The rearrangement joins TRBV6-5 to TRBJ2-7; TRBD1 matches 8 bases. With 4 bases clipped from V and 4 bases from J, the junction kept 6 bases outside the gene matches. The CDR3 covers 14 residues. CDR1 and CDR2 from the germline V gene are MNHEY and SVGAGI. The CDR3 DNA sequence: TGTGCCAGCAGTTCTACCGACAGGGGATACGAGCAGTACTTC. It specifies CASSSTDRGYEQYF.

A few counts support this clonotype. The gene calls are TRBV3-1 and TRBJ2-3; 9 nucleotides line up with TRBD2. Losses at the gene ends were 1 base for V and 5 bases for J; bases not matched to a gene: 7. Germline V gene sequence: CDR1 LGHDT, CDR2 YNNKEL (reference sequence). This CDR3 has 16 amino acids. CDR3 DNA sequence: TGTGCCAGCAGCCAAGGGCTAGCGGGGACATTAGATACGCAGTATTTT. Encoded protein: CASSQGLAGTLDTQYF.

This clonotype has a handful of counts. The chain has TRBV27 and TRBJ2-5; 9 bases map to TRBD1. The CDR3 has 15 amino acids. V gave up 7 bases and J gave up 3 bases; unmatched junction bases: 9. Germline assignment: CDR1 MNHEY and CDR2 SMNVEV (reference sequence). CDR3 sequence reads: CASTAPRQGEETQYF. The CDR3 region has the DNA TGTGCCAGCACCGCTCCGAGACAGGGGGAAGAGACCCAGTACTTC.

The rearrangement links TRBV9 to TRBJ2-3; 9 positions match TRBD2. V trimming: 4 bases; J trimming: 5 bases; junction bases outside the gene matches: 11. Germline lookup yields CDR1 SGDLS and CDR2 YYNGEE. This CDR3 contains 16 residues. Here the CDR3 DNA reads TGTGCCAGCAGCCCTAGCGGGAAAGGGCCCGGAGATACGCAGTATTTT. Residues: CASSPSGKGPGDTQYF.